This T cell receptor (beta chain) was identified during a study of blood T cell repertoires in COVID-19 (dated by TCRdb to the early 2020s). About the full investigation: Samples from collaborators originated in the United States, Italy and Spain and spanned both the acute and convalescent phases of COVID-19. Nearly every sample came with metadata listing a de-identified subject ID, COVID-19 status, age in years and sex. Samples were obtained from the ongoing ImmuneRACE study (first 160 participants) and from roughly 1,300 subjects provided by 6 global collaborators. The repertoires were released in a freely available public database intended as a resource for research on the immune response to SARS-CoV-2. Where available, HLA class I and class II types were obtained from metadata supplied by the sample provider rather than from assay-based typing. The prospective study material was composed of cDNA or gDNA derived from T cells, B-cell-depleted T cells, or PBMCs. Subjects who had been exposed to COVID-19, were actively infected with it, or had recovered from it provided the deeply sampled blood TCRbeta repertoires that made up the dataset.

The collaborating institutions used their own protocols to collect whole blood in K2EDTA tubes. For TCRbeta analysis, collaborators shipped samples as frozen whole blood, isolated PBMCs, or DNA extracted from either of those sample types. The immunoSEQ Assay, a bias-controlled multiplex PCR, was used to amplify TCRbeta CDR3 regions from genomic DNA. Per the source publication's procedure: Nucleated cell counts per sample were estimated from amplification of reference gene primers within the assay. Sequence reads were collapsed and filtered to measure the absolute abundance of every unique TCRbeta CDR3 rearrangement. For each sample, productive Simpson clonality was calculated as the square root of Simpson's diversity index across productive rearrangements. Here the immuneACCESS table is served through TCRdb, limited to in-frame sequences with V and J called. Missing clones are a known gap in these copies; in checked studies unresolved V genes cover under half, and the rest lacks a known reason. The DNA was the basis for D and trimming; V, J and clone size are from that table. The sample yields tens of thousands of clones; around 89% were counted once. 3.5% to 4% of the sample comes from the top ten.

Study-level results and caveats: Clinical and demographic metadata were provided uncurated, with the amount varying by source and participant.

On this clone: It lacks a known antigen. Base qualities are not at hand, and no much larger clone is one base apart.

Germline trimming amounts to 4 bases on V and 4 bases on J, with 7 as the count of junction bases outside the gene matches. The CDR3 has 15 amino acids, counting the end cysteine and phenylalanine. The sequence is cut down to CDR3 DNA, 45 bases in frame from base 1. Per the germline V gene (reference sequence), SGHKS is the CDR1 and YYEKEE is the CDR2. The sequence links TRBV5-5 to TRBJ2-7, and TRBD1 aligns with 11 junction nucleotides. The receptor was derived from a human donor in a cohort sampled during active COVID-19. The specimen was peripheral blood. The CDR3: CASSPTGTGGYEQYF. The DNA reads as follows: TGTGCCAGCAGCCCGACCGGGACAGGGGGTTACGAGCAGTACTTC.